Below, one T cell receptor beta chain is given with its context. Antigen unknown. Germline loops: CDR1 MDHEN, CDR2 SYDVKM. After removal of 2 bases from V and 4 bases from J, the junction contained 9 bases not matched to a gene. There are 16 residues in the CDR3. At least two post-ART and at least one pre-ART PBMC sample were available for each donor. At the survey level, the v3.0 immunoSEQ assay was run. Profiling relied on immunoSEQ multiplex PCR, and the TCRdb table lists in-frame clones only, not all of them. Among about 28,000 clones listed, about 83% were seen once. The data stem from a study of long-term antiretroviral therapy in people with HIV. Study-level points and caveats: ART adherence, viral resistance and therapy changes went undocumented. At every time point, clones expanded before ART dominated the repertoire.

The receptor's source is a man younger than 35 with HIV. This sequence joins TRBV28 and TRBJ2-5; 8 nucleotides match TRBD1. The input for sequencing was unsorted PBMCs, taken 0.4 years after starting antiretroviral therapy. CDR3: CASSLDRGYSGETQYF. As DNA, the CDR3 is TGTGCCAGCAGTTTAGACAGGGGTTATTCCGGAGAGACCCAGTACTTC. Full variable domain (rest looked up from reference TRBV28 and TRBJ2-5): DVKVTQSSRYLVKRTGEKVFLECVQDMDHENMFWYRQDPGLGLRLIYFSYDVKMKEKGDIPEGYSVSREKKERFSLILESASTNQTSMYLCASSLDRGYSGETQYFGPGTRLLVL.